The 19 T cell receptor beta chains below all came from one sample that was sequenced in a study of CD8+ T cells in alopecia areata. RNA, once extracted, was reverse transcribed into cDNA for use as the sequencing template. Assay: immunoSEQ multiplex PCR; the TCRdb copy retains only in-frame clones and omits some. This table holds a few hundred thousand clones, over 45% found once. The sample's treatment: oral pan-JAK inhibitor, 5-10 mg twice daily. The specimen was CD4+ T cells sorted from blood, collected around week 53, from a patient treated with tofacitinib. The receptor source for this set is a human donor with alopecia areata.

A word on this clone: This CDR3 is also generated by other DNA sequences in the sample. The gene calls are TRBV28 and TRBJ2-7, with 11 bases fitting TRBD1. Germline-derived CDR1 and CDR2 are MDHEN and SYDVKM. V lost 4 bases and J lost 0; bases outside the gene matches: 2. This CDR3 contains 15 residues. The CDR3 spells CASSSGTGGSYEQYF. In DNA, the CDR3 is TGTGCCAGCAGTTCGGGGACAGGGGGCTCCTACGAGCAGTACTTC.

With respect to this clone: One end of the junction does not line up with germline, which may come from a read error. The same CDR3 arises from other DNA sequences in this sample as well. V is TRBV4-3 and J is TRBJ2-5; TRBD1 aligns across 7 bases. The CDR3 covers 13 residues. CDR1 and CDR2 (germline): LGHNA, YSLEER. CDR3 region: CASSQAGGETQYF. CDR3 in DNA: TGCGCCAGCAGTCAAGCAGGGGGAGAGACCCAGTACTTC.

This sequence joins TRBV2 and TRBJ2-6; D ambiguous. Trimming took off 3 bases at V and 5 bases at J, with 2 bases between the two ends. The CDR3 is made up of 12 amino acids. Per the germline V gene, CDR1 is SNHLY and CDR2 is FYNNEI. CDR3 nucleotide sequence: TGTGCCAGCAGTGATCGGGCCAACGTCCTGACTTTC. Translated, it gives CASSDRANVLTF.

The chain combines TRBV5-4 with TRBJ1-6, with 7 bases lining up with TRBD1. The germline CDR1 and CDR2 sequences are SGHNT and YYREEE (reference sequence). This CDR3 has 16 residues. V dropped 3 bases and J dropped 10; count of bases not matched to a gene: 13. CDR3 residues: CASSSKRQGTGSPLHF. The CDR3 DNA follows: TGTGCCAGCAGCTCAAAACGACAGGGCACGGGATCACCCCTCCACTTT. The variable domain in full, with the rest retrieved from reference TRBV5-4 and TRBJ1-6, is ETGVTQSPTHLIKTRGQQVTLRCSSQSGHNTVSWYQQALGQGPQFIFQYYREEENGRGNFPPRFSGLQFPNYSSELNVNALELDDSALYLCASSSKRQGTGSPLHFGNGTRLTVT.

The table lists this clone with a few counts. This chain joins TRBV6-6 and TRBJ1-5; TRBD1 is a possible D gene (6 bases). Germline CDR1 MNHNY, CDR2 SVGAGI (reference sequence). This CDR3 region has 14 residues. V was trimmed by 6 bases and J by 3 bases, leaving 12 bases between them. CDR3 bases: TGTGCCAGCAGGAAGGACAGTGCCAATCAGCCCCAGCATTTT. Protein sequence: CASRKDSANQPQHF.

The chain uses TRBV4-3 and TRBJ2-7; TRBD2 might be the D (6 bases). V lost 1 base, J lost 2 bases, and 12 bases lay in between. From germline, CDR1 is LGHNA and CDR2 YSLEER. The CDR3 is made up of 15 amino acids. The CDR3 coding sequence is TGCGCCAGCAGCCAAGGAATAGCGGCCCCCTACGAGCAGTACTTC. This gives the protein CASSQGIAAPYEQYF.

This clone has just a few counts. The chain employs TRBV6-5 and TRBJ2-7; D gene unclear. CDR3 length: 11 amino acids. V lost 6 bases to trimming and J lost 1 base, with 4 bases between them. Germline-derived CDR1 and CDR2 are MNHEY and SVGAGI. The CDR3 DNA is TGTGCCAGCAGCCCATCCTACGAGCAGTACTTC. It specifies CASSPSYEQYF.

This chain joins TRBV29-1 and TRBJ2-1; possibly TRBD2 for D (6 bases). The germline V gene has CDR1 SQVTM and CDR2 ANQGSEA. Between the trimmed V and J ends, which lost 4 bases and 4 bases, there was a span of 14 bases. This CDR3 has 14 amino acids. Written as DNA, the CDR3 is TGCAGCGTTGGTTCTAGCGCAAAGTACAATGAGCAGTTCTTC. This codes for CSVGSSAKYNEQFF.

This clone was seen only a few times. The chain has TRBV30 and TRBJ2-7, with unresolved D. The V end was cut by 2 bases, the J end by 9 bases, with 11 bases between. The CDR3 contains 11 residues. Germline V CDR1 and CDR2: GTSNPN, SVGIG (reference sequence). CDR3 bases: TGTGCCTGGAGTTTGAGAGTTCGGCAGTACTTC. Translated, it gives CAWSLRVRQYF.

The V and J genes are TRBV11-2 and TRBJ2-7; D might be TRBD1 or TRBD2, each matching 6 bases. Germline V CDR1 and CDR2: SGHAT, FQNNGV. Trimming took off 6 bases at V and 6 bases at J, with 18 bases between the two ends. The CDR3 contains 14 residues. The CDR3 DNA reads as TGTGCCAGCAGGGTCGCTGGGGGGCTGAGCGAGCAGTACTTC. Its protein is CASRVAGGLSEQYF.

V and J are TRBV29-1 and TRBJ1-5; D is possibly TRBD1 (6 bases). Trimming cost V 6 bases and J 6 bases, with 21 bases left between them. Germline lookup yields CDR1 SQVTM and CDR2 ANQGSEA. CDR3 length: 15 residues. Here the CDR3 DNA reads TGCAGCGTGCTCGAACCTCCGGGGGCTGGTCAGCCCCAGCATTTT. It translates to CSVLEPPGAGQPQHF. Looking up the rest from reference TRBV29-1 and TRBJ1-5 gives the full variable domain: SAVISQKPSRDICQRGTSLTIQCQVDSQVTMMFWYRQQPGQSLTLIATANQGSEATYESGFVIDKFPISRPNLTFSTLTVSNMSPEDSSIYLCSVLEPPGAGQPQHFGDGTRLSIL.

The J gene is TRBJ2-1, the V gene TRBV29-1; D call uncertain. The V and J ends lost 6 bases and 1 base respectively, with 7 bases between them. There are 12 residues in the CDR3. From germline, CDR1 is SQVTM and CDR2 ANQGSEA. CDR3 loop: CSVTLSYNEQFF. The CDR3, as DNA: TGCAGCGTGACACTTTCCTACAATGAGCAGTTCTTC.

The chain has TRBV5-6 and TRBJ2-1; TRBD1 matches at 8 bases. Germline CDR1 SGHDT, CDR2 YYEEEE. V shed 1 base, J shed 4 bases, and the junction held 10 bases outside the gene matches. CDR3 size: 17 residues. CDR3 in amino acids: CASSLKQGDILYNEQFF. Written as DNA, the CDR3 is TGTGCCAGCAGCTTGAAACAGGGGGACATACTTTACAATGAGCAGTTCTTC. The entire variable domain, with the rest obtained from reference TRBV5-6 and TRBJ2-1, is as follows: DAGVTQSPTHLIKTRGQQVTLRCSPKSGHDTVSWYQQALGQGPQFIFQYYEEEERQRGNFPDRFSGHQFPNYSSELNVNALLLGDSALYLCASSLKQGDILYNEQFFGPGTRLTVL.

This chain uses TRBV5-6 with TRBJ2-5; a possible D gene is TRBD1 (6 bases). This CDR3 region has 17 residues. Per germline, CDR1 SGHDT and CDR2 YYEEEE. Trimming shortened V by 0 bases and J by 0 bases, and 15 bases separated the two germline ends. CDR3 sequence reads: CASSLVTGHPNQETQYF. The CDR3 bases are TGTGCCAGCAGCTTGGTGACAGGACACCCGAACCAAGAGACCCAGTACTTC.

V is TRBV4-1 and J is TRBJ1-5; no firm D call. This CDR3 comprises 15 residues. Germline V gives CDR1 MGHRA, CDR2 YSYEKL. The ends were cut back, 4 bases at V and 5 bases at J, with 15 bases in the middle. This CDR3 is CASSPREPGYQPQHF. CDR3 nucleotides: TGCGCCAGCAGCCCTCGGGAACCCGGGTATCAGCCCCAGCATTTT.

CDR3 sequence: CASSLFFGQTFSYEQYF. CDR3 in DNA: TGTGCCAGCAGCTTGTTTTTCGGACAGACCTTCTCCTACGAGCAGTACTTC. The chain is built from TRBV5-6 and TRBJ2-7, with D tentatively TRBD1 (6 bases). CDR1 and CDR2 (germline): SGHDT, YYEEEE. V was shortened by 1 base and J by 0 bases, with 17 bases between the two germline ends. The CDR3 is 17 amino acids.

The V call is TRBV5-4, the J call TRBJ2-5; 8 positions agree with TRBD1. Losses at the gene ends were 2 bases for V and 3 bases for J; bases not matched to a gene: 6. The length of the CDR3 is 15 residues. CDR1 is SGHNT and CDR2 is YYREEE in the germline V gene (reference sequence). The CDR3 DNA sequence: TGTGCCAGCAGCTTCCCGACAGGGGTCGAAGAGACCCAGTACTTC. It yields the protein CASSFPTGVEETQYF.

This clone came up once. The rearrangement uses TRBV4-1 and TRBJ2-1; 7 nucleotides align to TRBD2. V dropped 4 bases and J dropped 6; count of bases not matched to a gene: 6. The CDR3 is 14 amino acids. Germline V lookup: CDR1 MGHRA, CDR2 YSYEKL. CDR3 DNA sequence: TGCGCCAGCAGCCTTCGACTAGCCCCCAATGAGCAGTTCTTC. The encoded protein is CASSLRLAPNEQFF.

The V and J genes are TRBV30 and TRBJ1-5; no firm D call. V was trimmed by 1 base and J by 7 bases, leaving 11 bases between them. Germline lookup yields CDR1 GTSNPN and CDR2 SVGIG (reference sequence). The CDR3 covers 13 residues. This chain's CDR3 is CAWSAAGGQPQHF. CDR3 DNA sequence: TGTGCCTGGAGTGCAGCAGGAGGACAGCCCCAGCATTTT.